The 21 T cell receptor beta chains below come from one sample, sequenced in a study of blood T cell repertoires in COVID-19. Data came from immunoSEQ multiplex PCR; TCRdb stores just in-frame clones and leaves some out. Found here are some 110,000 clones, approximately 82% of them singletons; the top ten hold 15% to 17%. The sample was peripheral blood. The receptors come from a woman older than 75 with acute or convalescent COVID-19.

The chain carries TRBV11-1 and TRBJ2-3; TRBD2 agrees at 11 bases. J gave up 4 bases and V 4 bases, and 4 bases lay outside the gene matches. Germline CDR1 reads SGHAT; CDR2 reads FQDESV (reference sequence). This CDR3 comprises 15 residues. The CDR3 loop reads CASSSTSGNSDTQYF. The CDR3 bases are TGTGCCAGCAGCTCGACTAGCGGGAACTCAGATACGCAGTATTTT.

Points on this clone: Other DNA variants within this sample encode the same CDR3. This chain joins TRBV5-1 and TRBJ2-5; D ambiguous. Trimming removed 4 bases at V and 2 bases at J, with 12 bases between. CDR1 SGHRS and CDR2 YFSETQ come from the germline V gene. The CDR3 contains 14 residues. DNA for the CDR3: TGCGCCAGCAGCCCCGGGTCGACTCAAGAGACCCAGTACTTC. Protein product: CASSPGSTQETQYF. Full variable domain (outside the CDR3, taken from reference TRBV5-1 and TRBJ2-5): KAGVTQTPRYLIKTRGQQVTLSCSPISGHRSVSWYQQTPGQGLQFLFEYFSETQRNKGNFPGRFSGRQFSNSRSEMNVSTLELGDSALYLCASSPGSTQETQYFGPGTRLLVL.

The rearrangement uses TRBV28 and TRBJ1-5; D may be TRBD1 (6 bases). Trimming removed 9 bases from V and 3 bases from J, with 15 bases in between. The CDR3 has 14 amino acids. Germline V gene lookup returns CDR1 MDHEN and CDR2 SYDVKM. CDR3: CASKIGQLNQPQHF. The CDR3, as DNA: TGTGCCAGTAAAATTGGACAGCTCAATCAGCCCCAGCATTTT. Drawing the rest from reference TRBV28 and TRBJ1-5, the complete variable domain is DVKVTQSSRYLVKRTGEKVFLECVQDMDHENMFWYRQDPGLGLRLIYFSYDVKMKEKGDIPEGYSVSREKKERFSLILESASTNQTSMYLCASKIGQLNQPQHFGDGTRLSIL.

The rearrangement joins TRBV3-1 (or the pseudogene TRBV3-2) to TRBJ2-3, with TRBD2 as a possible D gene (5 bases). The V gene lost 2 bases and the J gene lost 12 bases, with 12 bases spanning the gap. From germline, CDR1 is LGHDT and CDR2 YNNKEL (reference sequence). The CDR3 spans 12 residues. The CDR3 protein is CASSQTSRDQYF. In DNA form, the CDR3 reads TGTGCCAGCAGCCAAACCTCGAGGGATCAGTATTTT.

The CDR3 bases are TGTGCCAGCCTGACCTTCGGTAGCGGGAAAAGCTCCTACAATGAGCAGTTCTTC. This translates into CASLTFGSGKSSYNEQFF. The chain has TRBV28 and TRBJ2-1, with 8 bases aligning to TRBD2. After removal of 8 bases from V and 0 bases from J, the junction contained 15 bases not matched to a gene. The CDR3 covers 18 residues. The germline CDR1 and CDR2 sequences are MDHEN and SYDVKM. The variable domain in full, with the rest retrieved from reference TRBV28 and TRBJ2-1, is DVKVTQSSRYLVKRTGEKVFLECVQDMDHENMFWYRQDPGLGLRLIYFSYDVKMKEKGDIPEGYSVSREKKERFSLILESASTNQTSMYLCASLTFGSGKSSYNEQFFGPGTRLTVL.

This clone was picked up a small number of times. In DNA, the CDR3 is TGTGCCAGCAGTGAAGCGAGCAGCAATCAGCCCCAGCATTTT. Encoded protein: CASSEASSNQPQHF. This chain links TRBV6-1 with TRBJ1-5; no firm D call. From germline, CDR1 is MNHNS and CDR2 SASEGT. Trimming removed 0 bases at V and 1 base at J, with 4 bases between. The CDR3 runs to 14 residues.

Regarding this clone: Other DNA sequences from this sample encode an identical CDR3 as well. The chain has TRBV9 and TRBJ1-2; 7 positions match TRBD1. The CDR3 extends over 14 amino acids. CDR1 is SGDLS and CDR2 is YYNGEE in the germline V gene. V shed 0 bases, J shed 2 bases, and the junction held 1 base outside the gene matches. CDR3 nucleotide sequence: TGTGCCAGCAGCGTAGGACAGGGAAACTATGGCTACACCTTC. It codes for CASSVGQGNYGYTF.

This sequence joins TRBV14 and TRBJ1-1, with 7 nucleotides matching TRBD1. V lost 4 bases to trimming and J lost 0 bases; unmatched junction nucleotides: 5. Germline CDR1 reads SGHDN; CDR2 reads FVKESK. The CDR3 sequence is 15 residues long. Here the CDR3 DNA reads TGTGCCAGCAGCCGACTCGGGACAGTGAACACTGAAGCTTTCTTT. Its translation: CASSRLGTVNTEAFF.

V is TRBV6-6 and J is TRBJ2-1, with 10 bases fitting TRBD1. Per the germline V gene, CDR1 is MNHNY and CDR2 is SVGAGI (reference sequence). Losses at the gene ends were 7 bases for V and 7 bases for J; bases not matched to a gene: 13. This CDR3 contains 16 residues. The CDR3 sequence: CASMNLGQGKLNEQFF. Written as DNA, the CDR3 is TGTGCCAGCATGAATCTGGGACAGGGGAAATTGAATGAGCAGTTCTTC.

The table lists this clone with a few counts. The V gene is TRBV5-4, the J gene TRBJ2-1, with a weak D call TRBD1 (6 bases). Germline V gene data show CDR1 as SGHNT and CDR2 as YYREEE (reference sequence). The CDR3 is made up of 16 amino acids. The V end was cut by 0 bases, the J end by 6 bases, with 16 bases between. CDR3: CASSLAWDTRGNEQFF. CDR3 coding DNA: TGTGCCAGCAGCTTGGCCTGGGACACTCGAGGCAATGAGCAGTTCTTC.

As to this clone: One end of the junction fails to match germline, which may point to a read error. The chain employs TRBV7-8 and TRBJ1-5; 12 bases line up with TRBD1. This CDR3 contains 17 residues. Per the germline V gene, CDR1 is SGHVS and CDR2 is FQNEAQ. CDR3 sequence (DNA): TGTGCCAGCAGCTTAGCGCCTGGGACAGGGGGCAAGCAGCCCCAGCATTTT. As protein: CASSLAPGTGGKQPQHF.

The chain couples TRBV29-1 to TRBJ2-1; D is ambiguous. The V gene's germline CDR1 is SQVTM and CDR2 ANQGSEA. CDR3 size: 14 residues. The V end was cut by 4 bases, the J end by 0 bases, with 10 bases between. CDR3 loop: CSVGVASSYNEQFF. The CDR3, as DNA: TGCAGCGTTGGGGTGGCTAGCTCCTACAATGAGCAGTTCTTC.

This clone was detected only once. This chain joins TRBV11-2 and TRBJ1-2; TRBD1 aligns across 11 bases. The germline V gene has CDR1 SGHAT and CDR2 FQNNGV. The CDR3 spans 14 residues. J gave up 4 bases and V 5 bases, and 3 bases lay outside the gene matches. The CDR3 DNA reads TGTGCCAGCAGCCCGGGGACAGGGGGCTATGGCTACACCTTC. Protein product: CASSPGTGGYGYTF.

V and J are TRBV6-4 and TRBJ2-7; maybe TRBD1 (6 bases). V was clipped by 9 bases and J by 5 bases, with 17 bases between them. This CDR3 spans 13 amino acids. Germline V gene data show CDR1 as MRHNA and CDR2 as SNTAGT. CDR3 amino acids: CARRQDRYHEQYV. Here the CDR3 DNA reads TGTGCCAGGAGGCAAGACAGGTACCACGAGCAGTACGTC.

The CDR3: CASSAGTSGSYNEQFF. The CDR3 DNA reads TGTGCCAGCAGTGCCGGGACTAGCGGGTCTTACAATGAGCAGTTCTTC. The rearrangement uses TRBV6-1 and TRBJ2-1; 12 nucleotides line up with TRBD2. V lost 4 bases and J lost 4; bases outside the gene matches: 5. CDR1 MNHNS and CDR2 SASEGT come from the germline V gene. The CDR3 extends over 16 amino acids.

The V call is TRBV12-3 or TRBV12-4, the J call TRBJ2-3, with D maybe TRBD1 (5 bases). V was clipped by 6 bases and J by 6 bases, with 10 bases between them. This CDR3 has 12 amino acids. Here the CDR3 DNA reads TGTGCCAGCAGGTCCGCAGGGGATACGCAGTATTTT. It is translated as CASRSAGDTQYF.

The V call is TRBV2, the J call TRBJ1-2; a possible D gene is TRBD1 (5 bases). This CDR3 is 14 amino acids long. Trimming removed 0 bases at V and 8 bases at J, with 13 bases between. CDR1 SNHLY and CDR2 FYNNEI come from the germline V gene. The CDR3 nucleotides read TGTGCCAGCAGTGAAGCTGTTCAGGGTAGCGGCTACACCTTC. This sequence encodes CASSEAVQGSGYTF.

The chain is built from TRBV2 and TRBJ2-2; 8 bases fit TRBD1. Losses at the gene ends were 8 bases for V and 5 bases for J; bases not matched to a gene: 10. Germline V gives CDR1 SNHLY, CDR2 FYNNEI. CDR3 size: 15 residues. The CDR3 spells CASLSDRDRTGELFF. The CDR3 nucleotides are TGTGCCAGCCTCTCGGACAGGGATCGGACCGGGGAGCTGTTTTTT.

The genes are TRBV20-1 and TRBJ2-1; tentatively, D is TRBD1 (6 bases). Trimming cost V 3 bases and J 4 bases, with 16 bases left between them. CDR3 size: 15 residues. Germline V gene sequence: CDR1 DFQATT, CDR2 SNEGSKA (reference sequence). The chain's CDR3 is CSASPLAGVYNEQFF. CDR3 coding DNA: TGCAGTGCTAGTCCCTTGGCAGGGGTTTACAATGAGCAGTTCTTC.

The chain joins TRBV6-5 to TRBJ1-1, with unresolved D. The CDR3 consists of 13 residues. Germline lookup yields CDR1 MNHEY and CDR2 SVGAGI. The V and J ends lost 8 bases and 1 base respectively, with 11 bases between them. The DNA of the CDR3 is TGTGCCAGCCGGGTTGGAACGAACACTGAAGCTTTCTTT. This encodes CASRVGTNTEAFF.

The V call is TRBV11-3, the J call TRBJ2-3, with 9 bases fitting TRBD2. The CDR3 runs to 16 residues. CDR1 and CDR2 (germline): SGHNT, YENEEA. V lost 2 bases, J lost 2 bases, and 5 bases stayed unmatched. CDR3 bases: TGTGCCAGCAGCTTATCAGCGGGGGGATCCACAGATACGCAGTATTTT. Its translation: CASSLSAGGSTDTQYF.